Listed below are T cell receptor beta chains from one sample, sequenced in a study of siplizumab effects on memory and regulatory T cells. Measured with immunoSEQ multiplex PCR; TCRdb has only the in-frame clones, and not every one. Of some 120,000 clones listed, just over 90% are singletons. Specimen: non-Treg CD4+ T cells sorted from blood. These receptors were collected from a human donor in good health. Each CDR3 is given with its conserved first and last residue. The D gene is left open where the match is weak. Only part of the rows carry a size: once, few, many, or a class if the clone is expanded.

J: TRBJ1-2
size: -
D: -
V: TRBV28
CDR3: CASSNSDGNYGYTF
DNA: TGTGCCAGCAGCAATTCCGACGGGAACTATGGCTACACCTTC

J: TRBJ1-6
size: few
D: -
V: TRBV6-1
CDR3: CATRSSRNSPLHF
DNA: TGTGCCACTCGGAGTTCCCGTAATTCACCCCTCCACTTT

J: TRBJ1-1
size: -
D: -
V: TRBV11-2
CDR3: CASSPRGQSMNTEAFF
DNA: TGTGCCAGCAGCCCCCGTGGACAGTCCATGAACACTGAAGCTTTCTTT

J: TRBJ2-7
size: -
D: -
V: TRBV7-9
CDR3: CASSFGGGGYEQYF
DNA: TGTGCCAGCAGCTTTGGAGGGGGCGGCTACGAGCAGTACTTC

J: TRBJ2-5
size: -
D: -
V: TRBV7-2
CDR3: CASSLRRGGETQYF
DNA: TGTGCCAGCAGCTTAAGAAGGGGCGGGGAGACCCAGTACTTC

J: TRBJ1-6
size: -
D: -
V: TRBV19
CDR3: CASSILGGRSPLHF
DNA: TGTGCCAGTAGTATCCTAGGGGGGCGGTCACCCCTCCACTTT

J: TRBJ2-5
size: -
D: -
V: TRBV5-4
CDR3: CASSFTRYTETQYF
DNA: TGTGCCAGCAGCTTTACGAGGTATACAGAGACCCAGTACTTC

J: TRBJ2-1
size: -
D: -
V: TRBV28
CDR3: CASSLSLGDSEQFF
DNA: TGTGCCAGCAGTTTATCTCTCGGAGACAGTGAGCAGTTCTTC

J: TRBJ1-1
size: -
D: -
V: TRBV19
CDR3: CASLGRTEAFF
DNA: TGTGCCTCCTTAGGTAGAACTGAAGCTTTCTTT

J: TRBJ1-4
size: -
D: -
V: TRBV25-1
CDR3: CASKYGGGGEKLFF
DNA: TGTGCCAGCAAGTATGGGGGCGGTGGTGAAAAACTGTTTTTT

J: TRBJ1-2
size: -
D: -
V: TRBV5-6
CDR3: CASSPGQSYGYTF
DNA: TGTGCCAGCAGCCCGGGACAAAGTTATGGCTACACCTTC

J: TRBJ1-5
size: -
D: -
V: TRBV27
CDR3: CASSEQGGQPQHF
DNA: TGTGCCAGCAGCGAACAGGGAGGACAGCCCCAGCATTTT

J: TRBJ2-5
size: -
D: TRBD1
V: TRBV10-3
CDR3: CAIRTGEVGETQYF
DNA: TGTGCCATCAGAACAGGGGAAGTGGGAGAGACCCAGTACTTC

J: TRBJ2-5
size: -
D: TRBD2
V: TRBV9
CDR3: CASSVALAGETQYF
DNA: TGTGCCAGCAGCGTAGCACTAGCGGGGGAGACCCAGTACTTC

J: TRBJ2-7
size: -
D: TRBD2
V: TRBV18
CDR3: CASSWTSGAYEQYF
DNA: TGTGCCAGCTCTTGGACTAGCGGGGCCTACGAGCAGTACTTC

J: TRBJ2-1
size: -
D: -
V: TRBV9
CDR3: CASSPRGQVDNEQFF
DNA: TGTGCCAGCAGCCCGCGTGGGCAGGTTGACAATGAGCAGTTCTTC

J: TRBJ1-2
size: -
D: -
V: TRBV27
CDR3: CASSLSWGRAYTF
DNA: TGTGCCAGCAGTTTATCGTGGGGGCGCGCCTACACCTTC

J: TRBJ1-3
size: -
D: -
V: TRBV7-6
CDR3: CASRGGSSGNTIYF
DNA: TGTGCCAGCAGGGGAGGGAGCTCTGGAAACACCATATATTTT

J: TRBJ1-3
size: -
D: -
V: TRBV2
CDR3: CASGGRVSGNTIYF
DNA: TGTGCCAGCGGGGGAAGGGTGTCTGGAAACACCATATATTTT

J: TRBJ1-1
size: -
D: -
V: TRBV7-2
CDR3: CASSLVRRAGNTEAFF
DNA: TGTGCCAGCAGCTTAGTTCGGAGGGCCGGGAACACTGAAGCTTTCTTT

J: TRBJ1-1
size: -
D: -
V: TRBV9
CDR3: CASSVVGGLNTEAFF
DNA: TGTGCCAGCAGCGTAGTAGGCGGATTGAACACTGAAGCTTTCTTT

J: TRBJ2-7
size: -
D: TRBD2
V: TRBV4-2
CDR3: CASSTGGGAEEQYF
DNA: TGTGCCAGCAGTACCGGCGGGGGGGCCGAGGAGCAGTACTTC

J: TRBJ1-3
size: -
D: -
V: TRBV19
CDR3: CASSIKGQSTSGNTIYF
DNA: TGTGCCAGTAGTATAAAAGGACAGAGCACCTCTGGAAACACCATATATTTT

J: TRBJ1-1
size: once
D: -
V: TRBV4-3
CDR3: CASSQDWRQPTEAFF
DNA: TGCGCCAGCAGCCAAGATTGGCGACAACCTACTGAAGCTTTCTTT

J: TRBJ2-1
size: -
D: -
V: TRBV6-5
CDR3: CASSYSGDSYNEQFF
DNA: TGTGCCAGCAGTTACTCGGGGGACTCCTACAATGAGCAGTTCTTC

J: TRBJ2-1
size: -
D: TRBD2
V: TRBV12-5
CDR3: CASGLLPSGGYEQFF
DNA: TGTGCTAGTGGTTTGTTGCCTAGCGGGGGCTATGAGCAGTTCTTC

J: TRBJ2-7
size: once
D: TRBD1
V: TRBV9
CDR3: CASSLGQGWNEQYF
DNA: TGTGCCAGCAGCTTAGGACAGGGGTGGAACGAGCAGTACTTC

J: TRBJ1-1
size: -
D: TRBD1
V: TRBV19
CDR3: CASATRRDSSTEAFF
DNA: TGTGCCAGTGCGACCCGGCGGGACAGCTCCACTGAAGCTTTCTTT

J: TRBJ1-1
size: -
D: -
V: TRBV7-2
CDR3: CASSRSTEAFF
DNA: TGTGCCAGCAGCCGCTCCACTGAAGCTTTCTTT

J: TRBJ2-5
size: -
D: TRBD2
V: TRBV10-1
CDR3: CASSEGLAVQETQYF
DNA: TGCGCCAGCAGTGAAGGACTAGCGGTCCAAGAGACCCAGTACTTC

J: TRBJ1-2
size: -
D: -
V: TRBV28
CDR3: CASRALFGYTF
DNA: TGTGCCAGCAGGGCCTTATTCGGCTACACCTTC

J: TRBJ2-7
size: -
D: -
V: TRBV6-5
CDR3: CASTLYRGSSYEQYF
DNA: TGTGCCAGCACCCTGTATCGGGGCTCCTCCTACGAGCAGTACTTC

J: TRBJ2-7
size: -
D: TRBD2
V: TRBV9
CDR3: CASSVGTSGGFYEQYF
DNA: TGTGCCAGCAGCGTAGGGACTAGCGGGGGGTTCTACGAGCAGTACTTC

J: TRBJ2-3
size: -
D: TRBD2
V: TRBV7-6
CDR3: CASSSPPPIAGYTQYF
DNA: TGTGCCAGCAGCTCACCACCGCCAATAGCGGGTTATACGCAGTATTTT

J: TRBJ1-1
size: once
D: -
V: TRBV4-2
CDR3: CASSPGTLGGTEAFF
DNA: TGTGCCAGCAGCCCGGGGACGTTGGGGGGCACTGAAGCTTTCTTT

J: TRBJ1-2
size: -
D: TRBD1
V: TRBV19
CDR3: CASSIGTGPYGYTF
DNA: TGTGCCAGTAGTATTGGGACAGGACCGTATGGCTACACCTTC

J: TRBJ2-3
size: -
D: -
V: TRBV18
CDR3: CASSPENRVNTDTQYF
DNA: TGTGCCAGCTCACCCGAAAACAGGGTAAACACAGATACGCAGTATTTT

J: TRBJ2-7
size: -
D: -
V: TRBV19
CDR3: CASSRGTQGEQYF
DNA: TGTGCCAGTAGTCGCGGGACCCAAGGGGAGCAGTACTTC

J: TRBJ1-2
size: -
D: -
V: TRBV5-1
CDR3: CASSLGDAPIRYGYTF
DNA: TGCGCCAGCAGCTTGGGGGACGCACCAATACGCTATGGCTACACCTTC

J: TRBJ2-2
size: once
D: -
V: TRBV19
CDR3: CASSIVGLMDGELFF
DNA: TGTGCCAGTAGTATTGTAGGGCTTATGGACGGGGAGCTGTTTTTT

J: TRBJ1-2
size: -
D: TRBD1
V: TRBV18
CDR3: CASSSTTGGAGGYTF
DNA: TGTGCCAGCTCATCGACTACAGGGGGCGCTGGGGGCTACACCTTC

J: TRBJ2-5
size: -
D: -
V: TRBV5-1
CDR3: CASSLAWDKGETQYF
DNA: TGCGCCAGCAGCTTGGCCTGGGACAAGGGAGAGACCCAGTACTTC

J: TRBJ2-5
size: -
D: TRBD2
V: TRBV30
CDR3: CAWSVPGGPETQYF
DNA: TGTGCCTGGAGTGTACCGGGGGGGCCCGAGACCCAGTACTTC

J: TRBJ1-2
size: once
D: -
V: TRBV7-7
CDR3: CASSLNLTATGNYGYTF
DNA: TGTGCCAGCAGCTTAAATTTAACAGCAACTGGGAACTATGGCTACACCTTC

J: TRBJ1-5
size: -
D: -
V: TRBV12-2
CDR3: CASRFPDQNQPQHF
DNA: TGTGCAAGTCGCTTCCCGGACCAAAATCAGCCCCAGCATTTT

J: TRBJ1-6
size: few
D: -
V: TRBV19
CDR3: CASSKSRDGYNSPLHF
DNA: TGTGCCAGTAGCAAAAGCCGGGACGGCTATAATTCACCCCTCCACTTT

J: TRBJ2-5
size: -
D: TRBD1
V: TRBV6-6
CDR3: CASSRGQADQETQYF
DNA: TGTGCCAGCAGCCGGGGACAGGCCGACCAAGAGACCCAGTACTTC

J: TRBJ2-1
size: once
D: -
V: TRBV2
CDR3: CASTGTGGYNEQFF
DNA: TGTGCCAGCACAGGGACCGGAGGCTACAATGAGCAGTTCTTC

J: TRBJ1-6
size: -
D: -
V: TRBV28
CDR3: CASSSIATAYSPLHF
DNA: TGTGCCAGCAGCTCAATCGCGACAGCCTATTCACCCCTCCACTTT

J: TRBJ1-4
size: -
D: -
V: TRBV29-1
CDR3: CSADGRNEKLFF
DNA: TGCAGCGCCGACGGACGTAATGAAAAACTGTTTTTT

J: TRBJ1-1
size: -
D: -
V: TRBV18
CDR3: CASLRTALPTEAFF
DNA: TGTGCCAGCTTAAGGACCGCCCTTCCCACTGAAGCTTTCTTT

J: TRBJ1-1
size: -
D: TRBD1
V: TRBV4-3
CDR3: CASSQEGQGRTEAFF
DNA: TGCGCCAGCAGCCAGGAGGGACAGGGGAGGACTGAAGCTTTCTTT